This paragraph covers one TCR beta chain sequence. This record comes from a study of blood T cell repertoires in COVID-19. The overall study: Acute and convalescent COVID-19 samples came from the United States, Italy and Spain. In each case, the material was cDNA or gDNA derived from T cells, B-cell-depleted T cells, or PBMCs.

In the original workflow: Amplification from reference gene primers served as the basis for estimated nucleated cell counts. The protocol was immunoSEQ multiplex PCR, while the TCRdb copy is restricted to in-frame clones and leaves out a portion. That table is the source of V, J and clone size, and D and trimming were worked out from the DNA. The profile shows over 65,000 clones, about 81% of them singletons. With V trimmed by 5 bases and J by 0 bases, 3 bases remained unmatched. CDR1 is KGHDR, CDR2 SFDVKD, per germline. This CDR3 has 16 amino acids. This clonotype was sampled from a human donor in a cohort sampled during active COVID-19. The sample comprised peripheral blood. This chain uses TRBV24-1 with TRBJ2-1; 10 positions agree with TRBD2. The CDR3: CATSGLAGGSYNEQFF. CDR3 in DNA: TGTGCCACCAGTGGTTTAGCGGGAGGCTCCTACAATGAGCAGTTCTTC.